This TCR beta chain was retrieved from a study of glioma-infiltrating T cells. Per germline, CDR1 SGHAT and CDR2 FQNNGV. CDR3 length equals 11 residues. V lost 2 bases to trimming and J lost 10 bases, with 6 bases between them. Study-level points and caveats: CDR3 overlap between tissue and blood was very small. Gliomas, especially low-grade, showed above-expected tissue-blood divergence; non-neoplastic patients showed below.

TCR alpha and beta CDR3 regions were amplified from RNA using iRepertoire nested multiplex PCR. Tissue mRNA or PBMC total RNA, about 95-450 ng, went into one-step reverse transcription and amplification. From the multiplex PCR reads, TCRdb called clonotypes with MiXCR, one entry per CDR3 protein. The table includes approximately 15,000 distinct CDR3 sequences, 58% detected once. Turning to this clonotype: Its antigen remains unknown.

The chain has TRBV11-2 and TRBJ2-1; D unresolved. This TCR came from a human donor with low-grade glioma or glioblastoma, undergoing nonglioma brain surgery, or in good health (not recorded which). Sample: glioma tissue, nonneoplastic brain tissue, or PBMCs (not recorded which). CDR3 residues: CASSLTTEQFF. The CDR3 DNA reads TGTGCCAGCAGCTTAACTACAGAGCAGTTCTTC.